These 23 T cell receptor beta chains were sequenced from one sample in a study of OX40 agonist ivuxolimab in advanced cancers. The method was immunoSEQ multiplex PCR; TCRdb's version includes in-frame clones alone and lacks a portion of them. Of tens of thousands of clones listed, 91% are singletons. The sequencing here drew on CD4+ or CD8+ T cells sorted from blood, taken in a trial of the OX40 agonist ivuxolimab. The origin of the receptors is an adult with an advanced solid tumor such as melanoma, head and neck, liver or kidney cancer.

The CDR3 nucleotides read TGCAGCTCCCGGGGGGGTGTGGGCACAGATACGCAGTATTTT. Translation gives CSSRGGVGTDTQYF. The gene calls are TRBV29-1 and TRBJ2-3; the match to TRBD2 covers 8 bases. This CDR3 has 14 amino acids. V shed 8 bases and J 1 base; nucleotides not matched to a gene: 8. The germline CDR1 and CDR2 sequences are SQVTM and ANQGSEA.

This chain connects TRBV27 to TRBJ2-1, with TRBD1 matching 8 bases. After removal of 7 bases from V and 1 base from J, the junction contained 3 bases not matched to a gene. The germline V gene has CDR1 MNHEY and CDR2 SMNVEV (reference sequence). CDR3 size: 14 residues. The CDR3 reads CASKQGASYNEQFF. The CDR3 nucleotides are TGTGCCAGCAAGCAGGGGGCTTCCTACAATGAGCAGTTCTTC.

The J gene is TRBJ2-7, the V gene TRBV7-9; no firm D call. V shed 3 bases and J shed 7 bases, with 10 bases lying between them. Germline CDR1 and CDR2: SEHNR and FQNEAQ (reference sequence). The CDR3 runs 12 residues. The CDR3 reads CASSLSRYEQYF. DNA for the CDR3: TGTGCCAGCAGCTTGTCGCGGTATGAGCAGTACTTC.

The chain joins TRBV19 to TRBJ2-7, with 10 bases aligning to TRBD1. Per germline, CDR1 LNHDA and CDR2 SQIVND (reference sequence). This CDR3 has 14 residues. After removal of 5 bases from V and 2 bases from J, the junction contained 3 bases not matched to a gene. The CDR3 nucleotides are TGTGCCAGTAGTGTCGGACAGGGGGCCTACGAGCAGTACGTC. This sequence encodes CASSVGQGAYEQYV.

The V call is TRBV7-9, the J call TRBJ1-5; D is uncertain. Germline V gene lookup returns CDR1 SEHNR and CDR2 FQNEAQ (reference sequence). This CDR3 has 13 amino acids. Trimming left V 1 base short and J 6 bases short, with 7 bases between. CDR3 DNA: TGTGCCAGCAGCTTAGAGGCGGGTCAGCCCCAGCATTTT. This encodes CASSLEAGQPQHF.

Only a few counts were recorded for this clone. CDR3 sequence: CASSLKGAFYPLHF. In nucleotides, the CDR3 is TGTGCCAGCAGTTTAAAGGGGGCGTTTTACCCCCTCCACTTT. V and J are TRBV27 and TRBJ1-6, with 7 bases lining up with TRBD1. V lost 2 bases to trimming and J lost 13 bases; unmatched junction nucleotides: 8. CDR3 size: 14 residues. Germline V gene lookup returns CDR1 MNHEY and CDR2 SMNVEV (reference sequence).

This chain uses TRBV9 with TRBJ1-2; D uncertain. CDR3 length equals 15 residues. Germline values: CDR1 SGDLS, CDR2 YYNGEE. V was clipped by 0 bases and J by 3 bases, with 12 bases between them. CDR3 residues: CASSVESNSYYGYTF. The CDR3 coding sequence is TGTGCCAGCAGCGTAGAGAGCAACAGCTACTATGGCTACACCTTC. The full variable domain, its missing parts supplied by reference TRBV9 and TRBJ1-2, is DSGVTQTPKHLITATGQRVTLRCSPRSGDLSVYWYQQSLDQGLQFLIQYYNGEERAKGNILERFSAQQFPDLHSELNLSSLELGDSALYFCASSVESNSYYGYTFGSGTRLTVV.

V is TRBV7-9 and J is TRBJ2-3, with D perhaps being TRBD1 or TRBD2 (5 bases each). The V gene's germline CDR1 is SEHNR and CDR2 FQNEAQ (reference sequence). This CDR3 contains 15 residues. The germline V and J ends were trimmed by 4 bases and 3 bases, with 14 bases remaining between them. CDR3: CASSYGAAGTDTQYF. The CDR3 DNA sequence: TGTGCCAGCAGCTACGGAGCGGCAGGGACAGATACGCAGTATTTT.

The chain is built from TRBV11-2 and TRBJ2-1; D is unclear. The CDR3 loop spans 12 amino acids. V dropped 4 bases and J dropped 10 bases, with 11 bases sitting between them. Germline loops: CDR1 SGHAT, CDR2 FQNNGV. The DNA of the CDR3 is TGTGCCAGCAGCTCTTCAATGCGGGAGCAGTTCTTC. This sequence encodes CASSSSMREQFF.

The chain is built from TRBV5-1 and TRBJ2-1, with 8 bases fitting TRBD1. Germline V lookup: CDR1 SGHRS, CDR2 YFSETQ. This CDR3 contains 14 residues. Unmatched junction bases numbered 11, after V lost 5 bases and J lost 10 bases. CDR3 region: CASSQYRGDWEQFF. CDR3 bases: TGCGCCAGCAGTCAATACAGGGGGGATTGGGAGCAGTTCTTC. The whole variable domain, remainder taken from reference TRBV5-1 and TRBJ2-1, is KAGVTQTPRYLIKTRGQQVTLSCSPISGHRSVSWYQQTPGQGLQFLFEYFSETQRNKGNFPGRFSGRQFSNSRSEMNVSTLELGDSALYLCASSQYRGDWEQFFGPGTRLTVL.

This clone showed up just a few times. The chain is built from TRBV5-1 and TRBJ2-7; tentatively, D is TRBD1 (6 bases). Germline lookup yields CDR1 SGHRS and CDR2 YFSETQ. Trimming stripped 2 bases from V and 5 bases from J, with 8 bases between. The CDR3 length is 12 residues. CDR3 in amino acids: CASSFRTDEQYF. The CDR3 nucleotides read TGCGCCAGCAGCTTTCGGACAGACGAGCAGTACTTC.

A single count supports this clone. This CDR3 is CASSPMGTSVHEQYF. CDR3 nucleotides: TGTGCCAGCAGTCCGATGGGGACTAGCGTCCACGAGCAGTACTTC. The V and J genes are TRBV7-9 and TRBJ2-7, with 10 bases lining up with TRBD2. Germline V CDR1 and CDR2: SEHNR, FQNEAQ (reference sequence). Germline trimming cut 6 bases from V and 5 bases from J; bases unmatched to any gene: 10. CDR3 length equals 15 residues.

This clone was found once. This chain uses TRBV10-3 with TRBJ1-4; possible D gene TRBD1, 5 bases. Germline V gene lookup returns CDR1 ENHRY and CDR2 SYGVKD. CDR3 length: 16 amino acids. Trimming took off 0 bases at V and 7 bases at J, with 15 bases between the two ends. The CDR3 nucleotides read TGTGCCATCAGTGAGTCGGAATCCCGGGGGTTTGAAAAACTGTTTTTT. Amino acids: CAISESESRGFEKLFF.

This clone was picked up one time. This chain joins TRBV6-6 and TRBJ2-1, with a tentative D call TRBD2 (5 bases). The CDR3 totals 15 residues. V was clipped by 2 bases and J by 9 bases, with 17 bases between them. The V gene's germline CDR1 is MNHNY and CDR2 SVGAGI (reference sequence). CDR3 in DNA: TGTGCCAGCAGTTACCGTCCGGGGATGGGCGGTGAGCAGTTCTTC. It translates to CASSYRPGMGGEQFF.

The chain combines TRBV5-5 with TRBJ2-1; D possibly corresponds to TRBD2 (5 bases). V was clipped by 0 bases and J by 4 bases, with 17 bases between them. Germline V gene data show CDR1 as SGHKS and CDR2 as YYEKEE (reference sequence). The CDR3 contains 17 residues. CDR3 nucleotides: TGTGCCAGCAGCTTGGGTACGATTGGAGGAGGATACAATGAGCAGTTCTTC. Translating gives CASSLGTIGGGYNEQFF.

The CDR3 DNA reads as TGCGCCAGCAGCTTGGTTGGGGCAACTAATGAAAAACTGTTTTTT. It codes for CASSLVGATNEKLFF. V is TRBV5-1 and J is TRBJ1-4; unclear D gene. The germline gives CDR1 SGHRS, CDR2 YFSETQ. CDR3 length: 15 residues. The V gene lost 0 bases and the J gene lost 0 bases, with 6 bases spanning the gap.

The V and J genes are TRBV6-5 and TRBJ1-1; a possible D gene is TRBD1 (6 bases). The CDR3 length is 14 residues. The germline V and J ends were trimmed by 5 bases and 0 bases, with 10 bases remaining between them. Germline loops: CDR1 MNHEY, CDR2 SVGAGI. The CDR3 DNA sequence: TGTGCCAGCAGTGACGGGGGCCTGAACACTGAAGCTTTCTTT. It translates to CASSDGGLNTEAFF.

The chain combines TRBV9 with TRBJ2-5; 7 bases align to TRBD1. V was pared by 3 bases and J by 2 bases, with 7 bases of the junction left unmatched. There are 15 residues in the CDR3. In germline, CDR1 is SGDLS, CDR2 YYNGEE. The CDR3 region has the DNA TGTGCCAGCAGCGGGTTCGGGACAGTACAAGAGACCCAGTACTTC. As protein: CASSGFGTVQETQYF.

The chain is built from TRBV7-8 and TRBJ1-5; the D gene is possibly TRBD1 (5 bases). V lost 3 bases to trimming and J lost 4 bases, with 13 bases between them. In germline, CDR1 is SGHVS, CDR2 FQNEAQ. The CDR3 has 15 amino acids. CDR3 protein: CASSFSGRLNQPQHF. The CDR3 DNA is TGTGCCAGCAGCTTCTCGGGACGGCTAAATCAGCCCCAGCATTTT.

V and J are TRBV27 and TRBJ1-1; TRBD1 might be the D (5 bases). With 3 bases removed from V and 5 bases from J, the gap between germline ends came to 13 bases. The V gene's germline CDR1 is MNHEY and CDR2 SMNVEV (reference sequence). The CDR3 consists of 14 residues. CDR3 protein: CASSFFPGRTEAFF. CDR3 in DNA: TGTGCCAGCAGTTTTTTCCCAGGGCGGACTGAAGCTTTCTTT.

This clone was detected only a few times. The gene calls are TRBV28 and TRBJ1-5; D remains unclear. In germline, CDR1 is MDHEN, CDR2 SYDVKM. CDR3 length: 14 amino acids. Deletions cut 3 bases from V and 0 bases from J, with 6 bases between. CDR3 region: CASSFAPSNQPQHF. As DNA, the CDR3 is TGTGCCAGCAGTTTTGCGCCTAGCAATCAGCCCCAGCATTTT.

This chain links TRBV19 with TRBJ2-7; 9 bases fit TRBD2. The junction had 2 bases not matched to a gene; V was cut back by 5 bases and J by 3 bases. The CDR3 loop spans 13 amino acids. CDR1 is LNHDA, CDR2 SQIVND, per germline (reference sequence). The CDR3 region has the DNA TGTGCCAGTAGTTCTAGCGGGAACTACGAGCAGTACTTC. This codes for CASSSSGNYEQYF.

This clone has a single count. V and J are TRBV7-9 and TRBJ2-7; 7 bases agree with TRBD1. CDR1 is SEHNR, CDR2 FQNEAQ, per germline (reference sequence). The ends lost 5 bases at V and 7 bases at J; junction bases unmatched: 17. The CDR3 has 16 residues. The CDR3 nucleotides are TGTGCCAGCAGCCCCGCCCTTAGAGACAGGGAATGGGAGCAGTACGTC. This sequence encodes CASSPALRDREWEQYV.